Detailed here is one T cell receptor beta chain. The data stem from a study of T cells expressing NK-cell markers. The CDR3 consists of 14 residues. Germline CDR1 reads DFQATT; CDR2 reads SNEGSKA (reference sequence). TCRdb reprocessed the 5' RACE reads and keeps a single row for each CDR3 protein, giving no DNA. Recorded for this sample: about 460,000 distinct CDR3 sequences. Source material: blood T cells: a sorted CD56 or NKG2C T cell subset, CD4+ or CD8+ T cells, or bulk PBMC T cells (not recorded which). The J gene is TRBJ2-3, the V gene TRBV20-1; the D call from TCRdb, TRBD1, cannot be confirmed without DNA. This receptor was taken from a woman in her forties or fifties in good health. This CDR3 is CSAGSPDRGDTQYF.